The 6 T cell receptor beta chains in this list originate from one sample, sequenced in a study of control samples from healthy donors and cancer patients. The method was immunoSEQ multiplex PCR; TCRdb's version includes in-frame clones alone and lacks a portion of them. The top ten hold around 4% of the sample, which has fewer than 120,000 clones, 70% to 90% seen once. The sequenced material came from PBMCs. All receptors come from a woman aged 55-70 years with lung cancer.

The chain joins TRBV7-8 to TRBJ1-1, with 7 positions matching TRBD1. The germline V gene encodes CDR1 SGHVS and CDR2 FQNEAQ. The CDR3 spans 12 residues. J lost 11 bases, V lost 3 bases, and 6 bases had no gene match. This CDR3 is CASSFDRDRAFF. The CDR3 DNA reads as TGTGCCAGCAGCTTCGACAGGGATAGGGCTTTCTTT.

V gene TRBV10-3 combines with J gene TRBJ2-1; 7 bases are a match to TRBD1. Germline lookup yields CDR1 ENHRY and CDR2 SYGVKD. This CDR3 has 11 amino acids. V lost 7 bases, J lost 8 bases, and 2 bases stayed unmatched. CDR3 region: CAINQGDEQFF. As DNA, the CDR3 is TGTGCCATCAATCAGGGGGATGAGCAGTTCTTC.

V gene TRBV12-5 combines with J gene TRBJ2-5; 14 bases line up with TRBD2. This CDR3 has 17 amino acids. With 3 bases clipped from V and 5 bases from J, the junction kept 8 bases outside the gene matches. Germline CDR1 and CDR2: LGHNT and FRNRAP. The DNA for the CDR3 is TGTGCTAGTGGTTTAGGGACTAGCGGGGGCAACCGGGAGACCCAGTACTTC. Encoded protein: CASGLGTSGGNRETQYF.

The DNA of the CDR3 is TGTGCCAGTAGTCCGCGACAGGGGAGATACGAGCAGTACTTC. Protein: CASSPRQGRYEQYF. The gene calls are TRBV19 and TRBJ2-7; 8 bases fit TRBD1. This CDR3 spans 14 amino acids. V was pared by 5 bases and J by 4 bases, with 7 bases of the junction left unmatched. Germline V gives CDR1 LNHDA, CDR2 SQIVND (reference sequence).

The chain recombines TRBV27 with TRBJ2-7; TRBD2 agrees at 10 bases. The germline gives CDR1 MNHEY, CDR2 SMNVEV (reference sequence). The V segment lost 4 bases and the J segment 6 bases; nucleotides outside the gene matches: 9. The CDR3 extends over 15 amino acids. The CDR3 DNA reads as TGTGCCAGCAGTTCCCGACTAGCGGGTAATGCCGAGCAGTACTTC. Residues: CASSSRLAGNAEQYF.

There are a few counts of this clone. The junction shows a germline mismatch at one end, possibly a read error. The chain uses TRBV7-7 and TRBJ2-1; no clear D. CDR3 size: 13 residues. Looked up from germline, CDR1 is SSHAT and CDR2 is FNYEAQ (reference sequence). The CDR3 here is CASSLGLENEQFF. The DNA for the CDR3 is TGTGCTAGCAGCTTAGGGCTCGAGAATGAGCAGTTCTTC.